One sample yielded the 15 T cell receptor beta chains listed below, sequenced in a study of graft-versus-host responses after intestinal transplantation. Method: immunoSEQ multiplex PCR; TCRdb's copy keeps in-frame clones and lacks some. The sample contains roughly 43,000 clones, just under 95% of which appear only once. Sequencing used PBMCs, obtained roughly 51 weeks after intestinal transplant. Receptor source: a human patient who received an intestinal transplant, so some T cells may come from the graft donor.

The J gene is TRBJ1-4, the V gene TRBV11-3; D gene uncertain. The ends were cut back, 5 bases at V and 0 bases at J, with 10 bases in the middle. The CDR3 is made up of 15 amino acids. CDR1 is SGHNT, CDR2 YENEEA, per germline. The CDR3 coding sequence is TGTGCCAGCAGCCATCCTGCTGCAACTAATGAAAAACTGTTTTTT. The encoded protein is CASSHPAATNEKLFF.

This clone was picked up one time. The DNA of the CDR3 is TGTGCCAGCTCGGCAGCGCAGAATCAGCCCCAGCATTTT. Translation gives CASSAAQNQPQHF. This rearrangement joins TRBV18 to TRBJ1-5; D gene uncertain. Germline-derived CDR1 and CDR2 are KGHSH and LQKENI. The ends were cut back, 6 bases at V and 4 bases at J, with 10 bases in the middle. CDR3 length: 13 residues.

The chain couples TRBV27 to TRBJ2-1; perhaps TRBD2 as D (5 bases). Per the germline V gene, CDR1 is MNHEY and CDR2 is SMNVEV (reference sequence). This CDR3 contains 15 residues. V was clipped by 5 bases and J by 6 bases, with 17 bases between them. The CDR3, as DNA: TGTGCCAGCAGTCCGTTTCTAGCCGCCCTCAATGAGCAGTTCTTC. Its protein product is CASSPFLAALNEQFF.

The chain uses TRBV19 and TRBJ2-5; TRBD2 agrees at 8 bases. The J segment lost 3 bases and the V segment lost 3 bases, leaving 12 bases of the junction unmatched. CDR3 length equals 17 residues. Germline values: CDR1 LNHDA, CDR2 SQIVND (reference sequence). The CDR3 region is CASSIPGGGPNKETQYF. For the CDR3, the DNA is TGTGCCAGTAGTATCCCGGGCGGGGGGCCGAATAAAGAGACCCAGTACTTC.

The chain has TRBV5-1 and TRBJ2-3; D is undetermined. CDR3 size: 15 residues. Trimming stripped 5 bases from V and 2 bases from J, with 15 bases between. In germline, CDR1 is SGHRS, CDR2 YFSETQ. The CDR3 nucleotides read TGCGCCAGCAGTGATTCGAGCCCAGACACAGATACGCAGTATTTT. It translates to CASSDSSPDTDTQYF.

There are a few counts of this clone. V and J are TRBV7-2 and TRBJ2-7; D not resolved. The CDR3 is 12 amino acids. Germline assignment: CDR1 SGHTA and CDR2 FQGNSA. The V end was cut by 1 base, the J end by 2 bases, with 3 bases between. CDR3 amino acids: CASSLVTYEQYF. The DNA for the CDR3 is TGTGCCAGCAGCTTAGTGACCTACGAGCAGTACTTC.

This clone appeared a single time. J is TRBJ1-5 and V is TRBV11-3; TRBD1 agrees at 7 bases. V trimming: 5 bases; J trimming: 2 bases; junction bases outside the gene matches: 15. Germline assignment: CDR1 SGHNT and CDR2 YENEEA. The CDR3 length is 18 residues. The CDR3 DNA sequence: TGTGCCAGCAGCCAGGGGGGTAGCGGGGCCTGGGGCAATCAGCCCCAGCATTTT. Translating it yields CASSQGGSGAWGNQPQHF.

The gene calls are TRBV10-1 and TRBJ2-7; 10 bases align to TRBD2. The germline V gene has CDR1 WNHNN and CDR2 SYGVQD (reference sequence). CDR3 length equals 14 residues. V gave up 5 bases and J gave up 3 bases; unmatched junction bases: 4. The CDR3 nucleotides read TGCGCCAGCAGTCCCGCTAGCGGGAGCTACGAGCAGTACTTC. It is translated as CASSPASGSYEQYF.

The chain links TRBV5-1 to TRBJ2-5; tentative D call: TRBD2 (6 bases). V lost 0 bases to trimming and J lost 5 bases, with 8 bases between them. This CDR3 comprises 13 residues. Germline V gene lookup returns CDR1 SGHRS and CDR2 YFSETQ. CDR3 in DNA: TGCGCCAGCAGCTTGGGAGGGAGGGAGACCCAGTACTTC. Protein product: CASSLGGRETQYF.

This clone was seen a few times. This rearrangement joins TRBV6-1 to TRBJ1-2; 9 nucleotides line up with TRBD1. The junction had 6 bases not matched to a gene; V was cut back by 2 bases and J by 5 bases. The CDR3 consists of 15 residues. Germline CDR1 and CDR2: MNHNS and SASEGT. The CDR3 sequence is CASSEPRGQGYGYTF. For the CDR3, the DNA is TGTGCCAGCAGTGAACCTAGAGGACAGGGGTATGGCTACACCTTC.

This clone is a singleton in its sample. The chain links TRBV27 to TRBJ2-1, with D unclear. CDR1 and CDR2 from the germline V gene are MNHEY and SMNVEV (reference sequence). The CDR3 totals 14 residues. With 3 bases removed from V and 10 bases from J, the gap between germline ends came to 16 bases. As DNA, the CDR3 is TGTGCCAGCAGTTTGGGCCTGTTAGGGCACGAGCAGTTCTTC. It yields the protein CASSLGLLGHEQFF.

This chain uses TRBV27 with TRBJ2-2; D is uncertain. Germline V gene data show CDR1 as MNHEY and CDR2 as SMNVEV (reference sequence). The CDR3 length is 14 residues. V shed 5 bases and J shed 6 bases, with 13 bases lying between them. This CDR3 reads CASSPTPSAGELFF. The CDR3 DNA reads TGTGCCAGCAGTCCGACTCCCAGCGCCGGGGAGCTGTTTTTT.

DNA for the CDR3: TGCGCCAGCAGTGATTGGGGAGACAAGAACACTGAAGCTTTCTTT. This gives the protein CASSDWGDKNTEAFF. The chain combines TRBV10-1 with TRBJ1-1; D not certain. V lost 3 bases and J lost 1, with 12 bases in between. The germline V gene has CDR1 WNHNN and CDR2 SYGVQD (reference sequence). This CDR3 is 15 amino acids long.

V is TRBV29-1 and J is TRBJ2-7; 9 positions match TRBD1. The germline CDR1 and CDR2 sequences are SQVTM and ANQGSEA. The CDR3 sequence is 14 residues long. The junction had 8 bases not matched to a gene; V was cut back by 2 bases and J by 6 bases. CDR3: CSVEIRTGDGEQYF. The CDR3 nucleotides read TGCAGCGTTGAAATCCGGACAGGGGACGGCGAGCAGTACTTC.

This clone occurred once. The gene calls are TRBV19 and TRBJ2-1; 7 bases are shared with TRBD1. With 4 bases clipped from V and 2 bases from J, the junction kept 5 bases outside the gene matches. The CDR3 has 15 residues. The V gene's germline CDR1 is LNHDA and CDR2 SQIVND (reference sequence). CDR3 DNA sequence: TGTGCCAGTAGTAACTCAGGGGGAACCTACAATGAGCAGTTCTTC. It codes for CASSNSGGTYNEQFF.